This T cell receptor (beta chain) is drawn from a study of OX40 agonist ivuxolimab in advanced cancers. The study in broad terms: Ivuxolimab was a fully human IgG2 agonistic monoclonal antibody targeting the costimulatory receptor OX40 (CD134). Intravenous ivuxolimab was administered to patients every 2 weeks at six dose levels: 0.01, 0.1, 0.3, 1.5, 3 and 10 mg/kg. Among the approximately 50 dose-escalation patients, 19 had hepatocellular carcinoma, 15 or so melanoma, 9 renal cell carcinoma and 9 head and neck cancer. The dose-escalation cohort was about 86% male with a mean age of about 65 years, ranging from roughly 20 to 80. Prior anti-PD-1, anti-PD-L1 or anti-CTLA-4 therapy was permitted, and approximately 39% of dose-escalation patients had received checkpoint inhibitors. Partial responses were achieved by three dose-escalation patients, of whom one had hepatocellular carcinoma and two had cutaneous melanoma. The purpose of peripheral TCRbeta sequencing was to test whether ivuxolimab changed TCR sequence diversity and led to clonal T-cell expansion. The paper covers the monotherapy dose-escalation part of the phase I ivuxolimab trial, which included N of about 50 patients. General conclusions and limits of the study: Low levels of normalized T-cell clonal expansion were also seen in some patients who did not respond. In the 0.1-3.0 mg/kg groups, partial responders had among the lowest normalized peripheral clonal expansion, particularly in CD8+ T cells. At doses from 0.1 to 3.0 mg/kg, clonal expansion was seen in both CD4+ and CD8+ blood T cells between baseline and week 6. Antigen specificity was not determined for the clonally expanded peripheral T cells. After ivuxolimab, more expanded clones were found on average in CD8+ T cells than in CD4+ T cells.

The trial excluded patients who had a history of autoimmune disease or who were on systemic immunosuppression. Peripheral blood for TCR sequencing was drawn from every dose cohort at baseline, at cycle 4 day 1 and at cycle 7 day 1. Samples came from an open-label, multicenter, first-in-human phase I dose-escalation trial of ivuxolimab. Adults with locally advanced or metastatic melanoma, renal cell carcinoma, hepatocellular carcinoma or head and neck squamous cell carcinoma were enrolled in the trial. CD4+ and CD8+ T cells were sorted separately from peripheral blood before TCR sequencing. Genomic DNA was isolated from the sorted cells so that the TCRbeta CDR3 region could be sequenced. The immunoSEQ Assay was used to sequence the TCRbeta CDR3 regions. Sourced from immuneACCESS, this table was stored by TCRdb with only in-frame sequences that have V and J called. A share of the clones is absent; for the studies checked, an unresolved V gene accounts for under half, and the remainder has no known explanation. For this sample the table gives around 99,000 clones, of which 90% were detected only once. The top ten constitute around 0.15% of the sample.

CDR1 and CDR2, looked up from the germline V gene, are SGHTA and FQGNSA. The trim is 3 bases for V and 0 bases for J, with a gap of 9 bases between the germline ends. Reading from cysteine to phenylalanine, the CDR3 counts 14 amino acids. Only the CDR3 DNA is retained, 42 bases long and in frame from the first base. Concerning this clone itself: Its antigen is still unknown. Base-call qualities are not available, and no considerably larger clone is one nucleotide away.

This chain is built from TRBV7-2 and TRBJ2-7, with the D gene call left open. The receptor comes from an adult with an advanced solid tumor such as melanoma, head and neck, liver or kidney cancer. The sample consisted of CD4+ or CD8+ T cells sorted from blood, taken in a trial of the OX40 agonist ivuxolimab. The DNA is TGTGCCAGCAGCTTGGGCAGGCCCTCCTACGAGCAGTACTTC. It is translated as CASSLGRPSYEQYF.